These T cell receptor beta chains were read from a single sample in a study of memory CD4+ T cells and cytomegalovirus serostatus. Measured with immunoSEQ multiplex PCR; TCRdb has only the in-frame clones, and not every one. The sample includes fewer than 90,000 clones, roughly three quarters seen only once; the top ten take just over 2.5%. Sequencing was performed on memory CD4+ T cells from blood. The receptors stem from an adult in good health and CMV-seropositive. Both conserved end residues are part of each CDR3. Each record gives: V gene, CDR3 length, D gene, J gene, clone size, CDR3 protein, CDR3 DNA. The D gene is left open where the match is weak. Expanded clones get a size class; other rows say once, few or many, or leave the size out.

>TRBV29-1|12|TRBD1|TRBJ1-2|-
CSLGQGGYGYTF
TGCAGCTTGGGACAGGGTGGTTATGGCTACACCTTC
>TRBV5-4|16|TRBD2|TRBJ2-3|few
CASSFGGGAEGDTQYF
TGTGCCAGCAGCTTTGGGGGAGGGGCAGAGGGGGATACGCAGTATTTT
>TRBV5-1|18|TRBD2|TRBJ2-1|-
CASSLPPGGRASYNEQFF
TGCGCCAGCAGCTTGCCCCCCGGCGGGAGGGCTTCCTACAATGAGCAGTTCTTC
>TRBV19|18|TRBD1|TRBJ1-5|few
CASTRSRDSLSGNQPQHF
TGTGCCAGTACCAGATCCCGGGACAGTCTCAGCGGGAATCAGCCCCAGCATTTT
>TRBV29-1|15|TRBD1|TRBJ2-5|-
CSAGQGGGFKETQYF
TGCAGCGCGGGACAGGGGGGGGGTTTTAAAGAGACCCAGTACTTC
>TRBV28|12|-|TRBJ2-1|-
CASRVTSNEQFF
TGTGCCAGCAGGGTGACAAGCAATGAGCAGTTCTTC
>TRBV28|12|-|TRBJ1-2|-
CASAPREYGYTF
TGTGCCAGTGCCCCCCGGGAGTATGGCTACACCTTC
>TRBV18|13|TRBD1|TRBJ1-1|-
CATQGARDTEAFF
TGTGCCACCCAGGGGGCGCGGGACACTGAAGCTTTCTTT
>TRBV6-1|12|-|TRBJ1-1|-
CASLGGQSMAFF
TGTGCCAGCCTGGGAGGACAGTCGATGGCTTTCTTT
>TRBV6-5|11|-|TRBJ2-3|once
CASRRTDTQYF
TGTGCCAGCAGGCGTACAGATACGCAGTATTTT
>TRBV5-1|16|TRBD1|TRBJ2-2|-
CASSARGQGDTGELFF
TGCGCCAGCAGCGCGAGGGGACAGGGGGACACCGGGGAGCTGTTTTTT
>TRBV5-4|17|-|TRBJ1-6|once
CASSSSYSMGDNSPLHF
TGTGCCAGCAGCTCCTCCTATAGTATGGGGGATAATTCACCCCTCCACTTT
>TRBV30|15|-|TRBJ2-5|-
CAWTPLERPVETQYF
TGTGCCTGGACCCCATTGGAGCGTCCGGTGGAGACCCAGTACTTC
>TRBV6-1|15|-|TRBJ2-2|-
CASTDRGGNTGELFF
TGTGCCAGCACCGATAGGGGGGGGAACACCGGGGAGCTGTTTTTT
>TRBV11-2|17|TRBD2|TRBJ2-5|-
CASSLRTSGGPMWTQYF
TGTGCCAGCAGCTTAAGGACTAGCGGGGGCCCCATGTGGACCCAGTACTTC
>TRBV7-2|15|-|TRBJ1-2|-
CASSLSVLNPYGYTF
TGTGCCAGCAGCTTATCCGTACTGAACCCTTATGGCTACACCTTC
>TRBV10-1|14|-|TRBJ2-3|-
CASSGGGSTDTQYF
TGCGCCAGCAGTGGGGGCGGAAGCACAGATACGCAGTATTTT
>TRBV19|14|TRBD1|TRBJ1-5|-
CASSPTGDNQPQHF
TGTGCCAGTAGTCCGACAGGGGACAATCAGCCCCAGCATTTT
>TRBV5-4|14|-|TRBJ1-1|-
CASSLDLMNTEAFF
TGTGCCAGCAGCTTGGACCTTATGAACACTGAAGCTTTCTTT
>TRBV7-9|12|-|TRBJ2-3|-
CASSLLEDTQYF
TGTGCCAGCAGCTTATTGGAAGATACGCAGTATTTT
>TRBV7-2|14|TRBD1|TRBJ1-1|-
CASSFDRANTEAFF
TGTGCCAGCAGCTTCGACAGGGCTAACACTGAAGCTTTCTTT
>TRBV11-2|12|-|TRBJ2-7|-
CASSLPGGEQYF
TGTGCCAGCAGCTTACCAGGGGGGGAGCAGTACTTC
>TRBV7-2|16|-|TRBJ2-4|-
CASSLFQGIAKNIQYF
TGTGCCAGCAGCTTATTTCAGGGGATAGCCAAAAACATTCAGTACTTC
>TRBV6-1|15|-|TRBJ2-3|-
CASSPSTSLTDTQYF
TGTGCCAGCAGTCCCTCCACCTCCCTCACAGATACGCAGTATTTT
>TRBV5-5|15|-|TRBJ1-5|few
CASSRDNFSNQPQHF
TGTGCCAGCAGCCGGGACAACTTTAGCAATCAGCCCCAGCATTTT
>TRBV2|14|TRBD1|TRBJ1-2|-
CASQFFGQGDGYTF
TGTGCCAGCCAATTCTTTGGACAGGGCGATGGCTACACCTTC
>TRBV5-6|13|-|TRBJ1-3|-
CASSWDVGNTIYF
TGTGCCAGCAGTTGGGACGTAGGAAACACCATATATTTT
>TRBV5-1|16|-|TRBJ2-3|-
CASSLSSGPSTDTQYF
TGCGCCAGCAGCTTGAGTAGCGGACCTAGCACAGATACGCAGTATTTT
>TRBV5-6|16|TRBD2|TRBJ2-3|once
CASSSVTGGSGDTQYF
TGTGCCAGCAGCTCCGTCACGGGGGGGTCCGGAGATACGCAGTATTTT
>TRBV10-2|15|-|TRBJ1-1|-
CASSEFDRRKPEAFF
TGCGCCAGCAGTGAGTTTGACAGGAGGAAACCTGAAGCTTTCTTT
>TRBV5-1|16|TRBD2|TRBJ2-2|-
CASATLAGGPTGELFF
TGCGCCAGCGCTACACTAGCGGGGGGGCCGACCGGGGAGCTGTTTTTT
>TRBV28|14|TRBD1|TRBJ2-7|few
CASSPYRGRFEQYF
TGTGCCAGCAGTCCCTACAGGGGGCGTTTCGAGCAGTACTTC
>TRBV6-6|13|-|TRBJ1-2|-
CASSYGANYGYTF
TGTGCCAGCAGTTACGGGGCCAACTATGGCTACACCTTC
>TRBV19|16|TRBD1|TRBJ1-2|many
CASRPNGQGGIYGYTF
TGTGCCAGTAGGCCGAATGGACAGGGAGGGATCTATGGCTACACCTTC